Below, 8 T cell receptor beta chains from the same sample are listed, as sequenced in a study of HIV-infected patients and healthy controls (dated by TCRdb to the mid-2010s). The method was 5' RACE. Reads for this sample came from an Illumina MiSeq. TCRdb reran the public reads through fastp at Q25 and MiXCR, keeping productive beta chains. Rows are unified per CDR3 protein, each entry keeping the most common DNA and genes. The sample table contains approximately 64,000 distinct CDR3 sequences; only one count was recorded for over 15% of them. Approximately 1.5% of the sample is held by the ten biggest clonotypes. The sequencing sample was made of CD4+ T cells from blood. The receptor source for this set is a human donor in good health.

This clonotype was recorded a few times. CDR3 sequence: CASSPTVSGANVLTF. The CDR3 bases are TGTGCCAGCAGCCCGACAGTCTCTGGGGCCAACGTCCTGACTTTC. This chain links TRBV14 with TRBJ2-6, with a possible D match to TRBD1 (5 bases). V was cut by 4 bases and J by 0 bases, with 7 bases left in between. The CDR3 is 15 residues long. Germline CDR1 and CDR2: SGHDN and FVKESK.

By its share, this clonotype is medium-sized. This chain connects TRBV29-1 to TRBJ2-7; D may correspond to TRBD1 or TRBD2 (5 bases each). Deletions cut 8 bases from V and 6 bases from J, with 26 bases between. Germline V gives CDR1 SQVTM, CDR2 ANQGSEA. The CDR3 is 15 residues long. In DNA form, the CDR3 reads TGCAGCATTATAATCACGGTGGGACCTGGACTCGAGCAGTACTTC. Amino acid sequence: CSIIITVGPGLEQYF.

Only a few counts were recorded for this clonotype. The CDR3 here is CASSPSQGVGTEAFF. DNA for the CDR3: TGTGCCAGCAGCCCCAGCCAGGGGGTAGGGACTGAAGCTTTCTTT. The chain couples TRBV3-1 to TRBJ1-1, with TRBD1 matching over 7 bases. The CDR3 is 15 residues long. Trimming took 4 bases from V and 5 from J; bases not matched to a gene: 10. Germline V gene data show CDR1 as LGHDT and CDR2 as YNNKEL (reference sequence).

The chain has TRBV12-3 or TRBV12-4 and TRBJ1-3; 8 bases are shared with TRBD1. The CDR3 has 15 residues. With V trimmed by 6 bases and J by 3 bases, 7 bases remained unmatched. The CDR3 DNA sequence: TGTGCCAGCAGCGTACAGGGGGAGGTTGGAAACACCATATATTTT. Its protein product is CASSVQGEVGNTIYF.

This chain links TRBV6-5 with TRBJ1-4, with a weak D call TRBD1 (5 bases). The ends were cut back, 2 bases at V and 4 bases at J, with 11 bases in the middle. From germline, CDR1 is MNHEY and CDR2 SVGAGI. CDR3 length equals 15 residues. As DNA, the CDR3 is TGTGCCAGCAGTTACACAGGACGGCTTAATGAAAAACTGTTTTTT. Translated: CASSYTGRLNEKLFF.

The chain couples TRBV7-9 to TRBJ2-3; D perhaps matches TRBD1 (5 bases). This CDR3 comprises 12 residues. The V and J ends lost 8 bases and 3 bases respectively, with 9 bases between them. Germline CDR1 SEHNR, CDR2 FQNEAQ (reference sequence). CDR3 nucleotides: TGTGCCAGCGGACAAGAAACAGATACGCAGTATTTT. This sequence encodes CASGQETDTQYF.

This rearrangement joins TRBV5-5 to TRBJ1-1; D is unclear. CDR3 size: 13 residues. Germline V gives CDR1 SGHKS, CDR2 YYEKEE (reference sequence). V lost 0 bases to trimming and J lost 7 bases, with 10 bases between them. CDR3 protein: CASSLAAGLEAFF. The CDR3 nucleotides read TGTGCCAGCAGCTTGGCCGCCGGTCTTGAAGCTTTCTTT. The variable domain in full, with the rest retrieved from reference TRBV5-5 and TRBJ1-1, is DAGVTQSPTHLIKTRGQQVTLRCSPISGHKSVSWYQQVLGQGPQFIFQYYEKEERGRGNFPDRFSARQFPNYSSELNVNALLLGDSALYLCASSLAAGLEAFFGQGTRLTVV.

This clonotype has only a few counts. This rearrangement joins TRBV19 to TRBJ1-5; D is perhaps TRBD1 (5 bases). V was clipped by 5 bases and J by 2 bases, with 16 bases between them. The CDR3 is made up of 16 amino acids. The V gene's germline CDR1 is LNHDA and CDR2 SQIVND (reference sequence). The CDR3 bases are TGTGCCAGTAGTCCTTTGGTGGGGGACCGCAATCAGCCCCAGCATTTT. This sequence encodes CASSPLVGDRNQPQHF.